This T cell receptor (beta chain) was profiled in a study of cytomegalovirus exposure and HLA in healthy donors (dated by TCRdb to 2017 to 2019). Turning to the overall study: An earlier analysis of 587 of the donors reported around 280 Gb of sequence data and about 120 million unique TCR beta sequences obtained from some 200 million T cells. About 320 gigabases of sequencing data and tens of millions of unique TCR sequences were included in an early release covering about 600 HLA-typed donors. Among the roughly 410 genotyped donors, approximately 81% belonged to the genetic ancestry cluster associated with self-reported Caucasian donors. The study aimed to test whether cataloging public T cell receptors could reveal signatures of past pathogen exposure. Using immunosequencing, the study profiled T cell repertoires from about 610 subjects and related those repertoires to cytomegalovirus serostatus. Besides the first cohort of roughly 660 subjects, a separate validation cohort made up of 120 different subjects was used. The study combined high-throughput TCR immunosequencing, statistical association of individual TCRs with disease status, and machine learning to predict cytomegalovirus infection status. To study patterns of TCR occurrence, a later analysis re-analyzed previously published TCR beta repertoires from 650 to 750 donors and added high-resolution HLA genotyping. Rather than drawing on any new phenotypic data, the later analysis identified candidate immune exposures from TCR beta sequences and the way those sequences occurred across donors. An earlier analysis of some 500 of the donors used high-throughput TCR beta sequencing to judge whether each TCR beta V gene segment behaved as functional or pseudogenic. Donor age, sex, ethnicity and CMV serostatus were compiled alongside the repertoire data. In a later genetic analysis, genome-wide SNP genotypes for about three fifths of the roughly 670 donors were used, and that subset was treated as a discovery cohort. Every discovery cohort repertoire had been produced on one sequencing platform. HLA typing covered class I and class II loci at four-digit resolution. Typing coverage varied by locus: roughly 629-630 donors for A, B, C, DRB1 and DQB1; approximately 500 for DQA1; about 570 for DPA1; under 490 for DPB1. A few DR-DQ haplotypes were treated as single units for association and clustering because of strong linkage in the cohort. On average, about 200,000 unique TCR beta nucleotide sequences were sequenced per donor among 300 to 500 genotyped donors of the cohort, with 15% to 20% of those sequences being non-productive.

The cohort was made up of about 670 healthy bone marrow donors. At the time of sampling, every cohort member was nominally healthy, though immune exposures that went unrecorded were likely present. The donor was CMV seropositive and belonged to the group of a few hundred seropositive cohort members. Each donor provided a peripheral blood sample, and peripheral blood mononuclear cells were used for TCR beta sequencing. Genomic DNA extraction from the blood cell samples was performed with the Qiagen DNeasy Blood Extraction Kit. The paper's findings and limits, for the study overall: A few of the identified cytomegalovirus-associated TCR beta chains were confirmed in vitro to be specific for cytomegalovirus antigens. CMV serostatus was the only immune exposure information available for the cohort. Roughly uniform sequencing depth across donors was assumed in presence/absence analyses, although this assumption may not hold. Several of the top co-occurrence clusters appeared to be linked to parvovirus B19, influenza, CMV and Epstein-Barr virus, according to a later analysis. The 87-base-pair reads could not distinguish some IMGT-functional V segments, including TRBV6-2 and TRBV6-3, so those segments were excluded. A later analysis associated approximately 17,000 TCR beta sequences with specific HLA alleles at a false discovery rate of 0.05. The earlier analysis of fewer than 750 of the donors excluded 15 to 20 rarely observed V segments, including chromosome 9 orphons, because counts were too low. V-gene and J-gene trimming of TCR beta chains was associated with a missense DCLRE1C variant in a later genetic analysis, and the association was replicated in an independent cohort. While some public TCRs were present in many individuals, most TCR sequences turned up only very rarely across donors. Compared with the roughly 600-donor mean, donors in an Asian-associated ancestry cluster had fewer N-insertions in productive TCRs, according to a later genetic analysis. In this cohort, only TCR beta chains were sequenced, and detectable features were limited by the absence of alpha or paired-chain data. In a later analysis, the rate of TCR association differed among HLA loci, with DRB1 alleles having the most associated TCRs and HLA-C alleles having the fewest. The classifier was reported to diagnose cytomegalovirus status with high specificity and sensitivity in both the original cohort and the validation cohort. The study gave a list of some 150 TCR beta chains associated with cytomegalovirus. Correlated functional status among segregating V segments might be attributable to linkage disequilibrium, but an unknown experimental factor could not be ruled out. A further reported finding was that TCR beta sequences accurately predicted the HLA-A and HLA-B alleles for most subjects in the first cohort. In a later analysis, HLA-associated TCR beta chains showed more clonal expansion and lower generation probabilities than non-associated chains that were equally common. The authors suggested that the approach could potentially be extended to other disease states and immunological phenotypes. An earlier analysis of approximately 600 of the donors showed that most TCR beta V segments appeared in productive rearrangements either about 87% or about 30% of the time, which broadly matched IMGT annotations. When HLA alleles, especially DR and DQ, strongly co-occurred, attributing TCR associations to individual alleles was difficult. The sequencing pipeline was judged likely to have produced a cluster of highly shared sequence variants as a technical artifact. HLA typing was unavailable for some donors at each locus, so association tests used only the typed subset. A later analysis found that most CMV-associated TCR beta chains appeared HLA-restricted, with HLA associations seemingly driven largely by CMV exposure.

From the cysteine up to the phenylalanine, the CDR3 has a length of 15 residues. Just the 45-base CDR3 DNA is kept, in frame starting at base 1. Trimming leaves V shorter by 1 base and J shorter by 5 bases, with the junction holding 7 bases beyond the gene matches. Based on the germline V gene, the CDR1 and CDR2 sequences are SGHDT and YYEEEE. Library generation was performed with the immunoSEQ multiplex PCR assay. For the multiplex PCR, a mixture combining 60 forward primers for TCR Vbeta segments and 13 reverse primers for TCR Jbeta segments was used. Amplification of the CDR3 region of rearranged TCR beta genes was performed with a multiplex PCR assay on genomic DNA. The Illumina HiSeq System was used to sequence the amplified TCR beta libraries as 87-base-pair reads. The source study handled its data this way. A later analysis tallied roughly 78 million unique TCR beta chains across the 660 or so repertoires, and some 10 million of those chains were shared by two or more donors. Raw reads were error-corrected and collapsed into unique sequences by a nearest-neighbor algorithm in which closely related sequences were merged to remove PCR and sequencing errors. CDR3 sequences were aligned to IMGT reference sequences to assign V, D and J gene segments. Each retained sequence needed at least a six-nucleotide match to both a V gene segment and a J gene segment. Rearrangements were classified as productive when the CDR3 lacked stop codons and remained in frame with V and J, and all other rearrangements were classified as non-productive. CDR3 was defined by IMGT convention, running from the second conserved V-encoded cysteine to the conserved J-encoded phenylalanine. In an earlier analysis of approximately 500 of the donors, sequences lacking an unambiguous match to a single V gene segment were excluded. An earlier analysis of a few hundred of the donors classified V segments as functional when productive rearrangements were above 56.7% and as segregating when the standard deviation between donors was above 5%. A statistical classification framework was built to diagnose cytomegalovirus status from the catalog of TCR beta chain sequences. A later analysis assigned V and J genes by comparing TCR nucleotide sequences with IMGT/GENE-DB human TR gene sequences. Using the TCRdist pipeline, a later analysis assigned CDR3 sequences along with most-parsimonious VDJ recombination scenarios. In a later analysis, every TCR beta chain was defined by the combination of its CDR3 amino acid sequence and its V-gene family, and reads without a unique V-gene family were dropped. A later analysis removed 592 highly shared, low-generation-probability nucleotide sequences to deal with suspected cross-contamination and a sequencing artifact. A later analysis calculated a clonal expansion index for each public chain from normalized within-repertoire ranks of inferred template counts. In a later analysis, generation probabilities were computed using a VDJ recombination model fitted to out-of-frame rearrangements, and the results were checked against IGoR. Hypergeometric tests were used in a later analysis to score TCR-TCR, TCR-HLA and TCR-CMV co-occurrence, with a repertoire-size bias correction applied to the TCR pairs. In a later analysis, false discovery rates were estimated by permuting HLA or CMV assignments 20 times. A later analysis grouped co-occurring TCRs with DBSCAN, adding TCRdist sequence similarity when clustering within HLA-allele-positive subsets. Repertoires with fewer than 30,000 or more than 120,000 public chains, plus five repertoires with anomalous nucleotide sharing, were excluded from co-occurrence clustering. Drawn from immuneACCESS, this table holds only the in-frame rearrangements with V and J called that TCRdb kept. Clones are partly lost; checked studies trace under half to an unresolved V gene and leave the rest unexplained. V, J and clone size derive from that table, while D and trimming were established from the DNA sequence. The sample table contains approximately 140,000 clones; only one count was recorded for 50% to 75% of them. Of the sample, roughly 7% is held by the ten largest clones.

This clone was seen only a few times. This receptor's antigen is unknown. Base qualities are not provided; no much larger clone lies one nucleotide away. The receptor comes from a woman aged 60 to 75 in good health and CMV-seropositive. The sequencing input was PBMCs. The V and J genes are TRBV5-6 and TRBJ2-3; TRBD1 fits 7 bases in the junction. The DNA sequence is given as TGTGCCAGCAGCTTGCTAGGGGGCAACGGAGATACGCAGTATTTT. It translates to CASSLLGGNGDTQYF.